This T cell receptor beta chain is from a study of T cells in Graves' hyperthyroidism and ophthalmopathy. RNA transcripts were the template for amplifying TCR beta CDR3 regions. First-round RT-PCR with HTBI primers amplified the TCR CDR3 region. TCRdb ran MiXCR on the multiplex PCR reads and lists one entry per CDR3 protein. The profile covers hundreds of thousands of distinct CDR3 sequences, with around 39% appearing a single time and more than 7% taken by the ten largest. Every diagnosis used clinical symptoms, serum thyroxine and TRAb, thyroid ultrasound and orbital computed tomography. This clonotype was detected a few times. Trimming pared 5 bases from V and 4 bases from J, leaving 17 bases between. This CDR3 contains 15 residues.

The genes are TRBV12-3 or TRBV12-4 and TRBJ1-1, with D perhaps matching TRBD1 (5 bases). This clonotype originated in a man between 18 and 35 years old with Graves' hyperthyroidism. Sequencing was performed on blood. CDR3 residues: CASSRSEGISTEAFF. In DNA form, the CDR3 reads TGTGCCAGCAGTCGGTCGGAGGGGATAAGCACTGAAGCTTTCTTT.